This T cell receptor beta chain was sequenced in a study of blood T cell repertoires in COVID-19. Looking at the study overall: The United States, Italy and Spain supplied acute and convalescent COVID-19 samples. The analysed material was cDNA or gDNA that came from T cells, B-cell-depleted T cells, or PBMCs.

In the original workflow: Using reference gene primer amplification, nucleated cell counts were estimated. Generated by immunoSEQ multiplex PCR, the TCRdb table keeps only in-frame clones and is missing some. The DNA gave D and trimming, while V, J and clone size come from that table. The profile shows about 57,000 clones, 75% to 90% of them singletons. In Seattle, patients joined the study during active infection and were tracked longitudinally. The V and J ends lost 0 bases and 0 bases respectively, with 10 bases between them. Germline values: CDR1 SGHRS, CDR2 YFSETQ. CDR3 length: 15 amino acids. Sequenced: peripheral blood. V usage is TRBV5-1 and J usage is TRBJ2-7; D gene ambiguous. The clonotype comes from an elderly woman with COVID-19, enrolled during active disease. CDR3 nucleotide sequence: TGCGCCAGCAGCTTGGGCCTCGGGTCCTCCTACGAGCAGTACTTC. This encodes CASSLGLGSSYEQYF.